These 6 T cell receptor beta chains were sequenced from one sample in a study of blood T cell repertoires in COVID-19. TCRdb keeps only in-frame clones here, not all; method: immunoSEQ multiplex PCR. Seen here are roughly 300,000 clones, about nine tenths observed once, and the top ten hold 6.8%. Sequencing input: peripheral blood. The receptor set was obtained from a woman aged 25 to 45 with COVID-19, enrolled during active disease.

This clone showed up just a few times. V is TRBV5-8 and J is TRBJ2-2; 8 nucleotides line up with TRBD2. The J segment lost 2 bases and the V segment lost 9 bases, leaving 6 bases of the junction unmatched. This CDR3 region has 14 residues. Germline V gene sequence: CDR1 SGHTS, CDR2 YDEGEE. CDR3 amino acids: CANPLAANTGELFF. CDR3 in DNA: TGTGCCAACCCACTAGCGGCAAACACCGGGGAGCTGTTTTTT.

This clone appeared a few times. This chain connects TRBV27 to TRBJ2-7, with TRBD2 identical over 7 bases. The CDR3 is 16 residues long. The V gene's germline CDR1 is MNHEY and CDR2 SMNVEV (reference sequence). The V segment lost 4 bases and the J segment 3 bases; nucleotides outside the gene matches: 12. This CDR3 is CASSSEGRVGGYEQYF. In nucleotides, the CDR3 is TGTGCCAGCAGTTCCGAGGGGAGGGTAGGAGGCTACGAGCAGTACTTC.

This rearrangement joins TRBV19 to TRBJ2-1; TRBD2 matches at 15 bases. V shed 0 bases and J 9 bases; nucleotides not matched to a gene: 12. This CDR3 is built from 19 residues. CDR1 is LNHDA, CDR2 SQIVND, per germline (reference sequence). The CDR3 nucleotides are TGTGCCAGTAGTATAGAGGGGAGGACTAGCGGGAGGGAGGTAGGTGAGCAGTTCTTC. This sequence encodes CASSIEGRTSGREVGEQFF.

The V and J genes are TRBV5-1 and TRBJ2-2; D not certain. Trimming cost V 0 bases and J 6 bases, with 6 bases left between them. Germline CDR1 is SGHRS and CDR2 is YFSETQ. The CDR3 is 13 residues long. The CDR3 is CASSLGGSGELFF. The CDR3 nucleotides read TGCGCCAGCAGCTTGGGAGGATCCGGGGAGCTGTTTTTT.

The chain employs TRBV6-5 and TRBJ1-6, with a weak D call TRBD1 (5 bases). This CDR3 contains 14 residues. The V end lost 3 bases, the J end lost 8 bases, and 11 bases lay between the germline ends. Germline V gene lookup returns CDR1 MNHEY and CDR2 SVGAGI. Here the CDR3 DNA reads TGTGCCAGCAGTTATGCAGGGCGTCATTCACCCCTCCACTTT. Its translation: CASSYAGRHSPLHF.

The chain joins TRBV7-2 to TRBJ2-7; D unclear. The CDR3 has 13 amino acids. V was cut by 5 bases and J by 2 bases, with 10 bases left in between. The V gene's germline CDR1 is SGHTA and CDR2 FQGNSA. The CDR3 bases are TGTGCCAGCAGCCAAGGAGCTACCTACGAGCAGTACTTC. Its translation: CASSQGATYEQYF.